This is a list of T cell receptor beta chains from one sample in a study of a mutant IDH1 vaccine in newly diagnosed glioma. The table came from immunoSEQ multiplex PCR; TCRdb's copy has only in-frame clones and leaves some out. The sample includes 70,000 to 90,000 clones, roughly 90% of them seen just once. Their antigen targets remain unknown. The input for sequencing was PBMCs, taken from a glioma patient whose treatment included an IDH1 peptide vaccine. The receptors originated from a woman between 50 and 59 years old with glioma. Both conserved end residues are part of each CDR3. Fields, in order: V gene, CDR3 length, J gene, D gene, clone size, CDR3 DNA, CDR3 protein. A D gene is named only where the DNA matches it firmly. Rows give clone size only sometimes, using once, few, many, or a class for an expanded clone.

v_call: TRBV5-4
cdr3_length: 17
j_call: TRBJ2-2
d_call: TRBD1
clone_size: NA
cdr3_nt: TGTGCCAGCAGCCAAGACGGGCAGGGGGCGTACACCGGGGAGCTGTTTTTT
cdr3_aa: CASSQDGQGAYTGELFF

v_call: TRBV7-6
cdr3_length: 13
j_call: TRBJ2-7
d_call: NA
clone_size: NA
cdr3_nt: TGTGCCAGCAGCTTAGGCAGGAACAACGAGCAGTACTTC
cdr3_aa: CASSLGRNNEQYF

v_call: TRBV5-1
cdr3_length: 14
j_call: TRBJ1-1
d_call: NA
clone_size: NA
cdr3_nt: TGCGCCAGCAGCTCCAGCAGGGGAAGCACTGAAGCTTTCTTT
cdr3_aa: CASSSSRGSTEAFF

v_call: TRBV7-9
cdr3_length: 15
j_call: TRBJ2-2
d_call: NA
clone_size: NA
cdr3_nt: TGTGCCAGCAGCTTAGTAGCCCTGAACACCGGGGAGCTGTTTTTT
cdr3_aa: CASSLVALNTGELFF

v_call: TRBV25-1
cdr3_length: 11
j_call: TRBJ1-1
d_call: NA
clone_size: NA
cdr3_nt: TGTGCCAGCATGGCGAACACTGAAGCTTTCTTT
cdr3_aa: CASMANTEAFF

v_call: TRBV19
cdr3_length: 17
j_call: TRBJ2-3
d_call: TRBD2
clone_size: NA
cdr3_nt: TGTGCCAGTAGTATAAATGGTCTAGCGGGAGGTAGAAATACGCAGTATTTT
cdr3_aa: CASSINGLAGGRNTQYF

v_call: TRBV7-6
cdr3_length: 16
j_call: TRBJ2-7
d_call: TRBD2
clone_size: NA
cdr3_nt: TGTGCCAGCAGCTCATCGCCCTTAGCGGGAGGGTCCGAGCAGTACTTC
cdr3_aa: CASSSSPLAGGSEQYF

v_call: TRBV15
cdr3_length: 14
j_call: TRBJ2-1
d_call: NA
clone_size: NA
cdr3_nt: TGTGCCACCAGCATCTTCCGGGACACCAATGAGCAGTTCTTC
cdr3_aa: CATSIFRDTNEQFF

v_call: TRBV4-1
cdr3_length: 16
j_call: TRBJ1-5
d_call: NA
clone_size: NA
cdr3_nt: TGCGCCAGCAGCCAAGATCCGGTCTATAGCAATCAGCCCCAGCATTTT
cdr3_aa: CASSQDPVYSNQPQHF

v_call: TRBV10-3
cdr3_length: 12
j_call: TRBJ1-5
d_call: NA
clone_size: few
cdr3_nt: TGTGCCGCACGGACAGACAATCAGCCCCAGCATTTT
cdr3_aa: CAARTDNQPQHF

v_call: TRBV5-8
cdr3_length: 16
j_call: TRBJ2-3
d_call: NA
clone_size: NA
cdr3_nt: TGTGCCAGCAGCTTTGGGACCGCGCCAGGGCATGATACGCAGTATTTT
cdr3_aa: CASSFGTAPGHDTQYF

v_call: TRBV6-1
cdr3_length: 16
j_call: TRBJ1-4
d_call: TRBD1
clone_size: NA
cdr3_nt: TGTGCCAGCAGTGAGAGGACAGGGGCGCCTAATGAAAAACTGTTTTTT
cdr3_aa: CASSERTGAPNEKLFF

v_call: TRBV19
cdr3_length: 15
j_call: TRBJ1-2
d_call: NA
clone_size: NA
cdr3_nt: TGTGCCAGTAGTTTGGGAAGGGCTGATAACTATGGCTACACCTTC
cdr3_aa: CASSLGRADNYGYTF

v_call: TRBV6-5
cdr3_length: 13
j_call: TRBJ2-5
d_call: NA
clone_size: NA
cdr3_nt: TGTGCCAGCAGTTTGTCTTTCCAAGAGACCCAGTACTTC
cdr3_aa: CASSLSFQETQYF

v_call: TRBV7-2
cdr3_length: 12
j_call: TRBJ2-2
d_call: NA
clone_size: NA
cdr3_nt: TGTGCCAGCTTGGGGACGTCCGGGGAGCTGTTTTTT
cdr3_aa: CASLGTSGELFF

v_call: TRBV9
cdr3_length: 12
j_call: TRBJ2-2
d_call: NA
clone_size: NA
cdr3_nt: TGTGCCAGCAGGCGACAGCCCGGGGAGCTGTTTTTT
cdr3_aa: CASRRQPGELFF

v_call: TRBV30
cdr3_length: 12
j_call: TRBJ1-5
d_call: NA
clone_size: NA
cdr3_nt: TGTGCCTGGAGTGCTGGACGGCAGCCCCAGCATTTT
cdr3_aa: CAWSAGRQPQHF

v_call: TRBV28
cdr3_length: 14
j_call: TRBJ2-2
d_call: TRBD2
clone_size: NA
cdr3_nt: TGTGCCAGCCGACGGGGGGGAAAGACCGGGGAGCTGTTTTTT
cdr3_aa: CASRRGGKTGELFF

v_call: TRBV5-1
cdr3_length: 17
j_call: TRBJ2-3
d_call: NA
clone_size: NA
cdr3_nt: TGCGCCAGCAGCTTGGGGGATCAAGCATTAAGCACAGATACGCAGTATTTT
cdr3_aa: CASSLGDQALSTDTQYF

v_call: TRBV25-1
cdr3_length: 17
j_call: TRBJ1-3
d_call: NA
clone_size: NA
cdr3_nt: TGTGCCAGCAGTGAGGCGCCTGGGAGAGCCTCTGGAAACACCATATATTTT
cdr3_aa: CASSEAPGRASGNTIYF

v_call: TRBV27
cdr3_length: 11
j_call: TRBJ2-2
d_call: NA
clone_size: NA
cdr3_nt: TGTGCCAGCAGTTTATTCGGGGAGCTGTTTTTT
cdr3_aa: CASSLFGELFF

v_call: TRBV28
cdr3_length: 12
j_call: TRBJ1-1
d_call: NA
clone_size: NA
cdr3_nt: TGTGCCAGCAGTTTACTGAACACTGAAGCTTTCTTT
cdr3_aa: CASSLLNTEAFF

v_call: TRBV2
cdr3_length: 15
j_call: TRBJ2-2
d_call: TRBD2
clone_size: NA
cdr3_nt: TGTGCCGCTCGGGGTAGCGGGGTTAACACCGGGGAGCTGTTTTTT
cdr3_aa: CAARGSGVNTGELFF

v_call: TRBV4-1
cdr3_length: 15
j_call: TRBJ1-4
d_call: NA
clone_size: NA
cdr3_nt: TGCGCCAGCAGCCAAGGAGGGGGAGCAAATGAAAAACTGTTTTTT
cdr3_aa: CASSQGGGANEKLFF